Presented here are 14 T cell receptor beta chains from one specimen sequenced in a study of response to subunit inactivated influenza vaccine. TCRdb passed the RT-PCR reads through MiXCR, listing each CDR3 protein once. Among 800,000 to 1,000,000 distinct CDR3 sequences listed, 21% were seen once. The starting material was PBMCs from blood, obtained 5 days after vaccination. These receptors all stem from a man in his fifties or sixties who received an inactivated influenza vaccine.

This rearrangement joins TRBV6-2 or TRBV6-3 to TRBJ2-7; no definite D call. The V end was cut by 8 bases, the J end by 7 bases, with 12 bases between. The CDR3 length is 11 residues. Germline V gene data show CDR1 as MNHEY and CDR2 as SVGEGT. The CDR3 coding sequence is TGTGCCAGCTCACGGTCGGGTGAGCAGTACTTC. Amino acids: CASSRSGEQYF.

This clonotype was detected only a few times. This chain uses TRBV20-1 with TRBJ2-1, with TRBD2 identical over 8 bases. V trimming: 6 bases; J trimming: 5 bases; junction bases outside the gene matches: 9. CDR1 is DFQATT and CDR2 is SNEGSKA in the germline V gene (reference sequence). This CDR3 region has 14 residues. The CDR3 region is CSANHGTRNNEQFF. CDR3 coding DNA: TGCAGTGCCAACCACGGGACTAGGAACAATGAGCAGTTCTTC.

J is TRBJ2-7 and V is TRBV4-2, with TRBD1 matching over 8 bases. V shed 1 base, J shed 3 bases, and the junction held 2 bases outside the gene matches. Germline CDR1 and CDR2: LGHNA and YNFKEQ. The CDR3 loop spans 14 amino acids. CDR3 DNA: TGTGCCAGCAGCCAAGCCACAGGGGGCTACGAGCAGTACTTC. This codes for CASSQATGGYEQYF.

This clonotype occurred many times. V and J are TRBV6-1 and TRBJ2-7; D call uncertain. CDR1 and CDR2 from the germline V gene are MNHNS and SASEGT. This CDR3 region has 13 residues. Trimming removed 4 bases from V and 4 bases from J, with 11 bases in between. CDR3 coding DNA: TGTGCCAGCAGTGCTCTCTCCAAATACGAGCAGTACTTC. Translated, it gives CASSALSKYEQYF.

The chain recombines TRBV18 with TRBJ1-5; 8 bases fit TRBD1. The germline V gene has CDR1 KGHSH and CDR2 LQKENI. The V gene end was trimmed by 1 base and the J gene end by 3 bases; junction bases not matched to a gene: 5. CDR3 size: 16 residues. The CDR3 protein is CASSPQMTGDNQPQHF. The CDR3 DNA is TGTGCCAGCTCACCACAGATGACAGGGGACAATCAGCCCCAGCATTTT.

This clonotype was seen more than once but under ten times. The J gene is TRBJ2-6, the V gene TRBV20-1, with D maybe TRBD1 (6 bases). Trimming took off 2 bases at V and 0 bases at J, with 8 bases between the two ends. CDR1 and CDR2 from the germline V gene are DFQATT and SNEGSKA (reference sequence). This CDR3 region has 15 residues. The CDR3 coding sequence is TGCAGTGCTAGAATGGGGGCCTCTGGGGCCAACGTCCTGACTTTC. It is translated as CSARMGASGANVLTF.

V and J are TRBV7-9 and TRBJ2-3; D gene unclear. The V gene's germline CDR1 is SEHNR and CDR2 FQNEAQ (reference sequence). The length of the CDR3 is 13 residues. With 4 bases removed from V and 4 bases from J, the gap between germline ends came to 9 bases. Here the CDR3 reads CASSSPVADTQYF. CDR3 bases: TGTGCCAGCAGCTCCCCGGTGGCAGATACGCAGTATTTT.

The rearrangement joins TRBV12-3 or TRBV12-4 to TRBJ2-1; 7 nucleotides agree with TRBD2. V was pared by 1 base and J by 5 bases, with 8 bases of the junction left unmatched. The CDR3 length is 16 residues. DNA of the CDR3: TGTGCCAGCAGTTTAGATCTAGGACTAGAAGACAATGAGCAGTTCTTC. Protein sequence: CASSLDLGLEDNEQFF.

The chain joins TRBV28 to TRBJ2-5; D is uncertain. V was pared by 3 bases and J by 2 bases, with 10 bases between. The CDR3 runs 14 residues. Germline V lookup: CDR1 MDHEN, CDR2 SYDVKM. The DNA for the CDR3 is TGTGCCAGCAGTTTGTACTTCGGGCAAGAGACCCAGTACTTC. Its translation: CASSLYFGQETQYF. The whole variable domain, remainder taken from reference TRBV28 and TRBJ2-5, is DVKVTQSSRYLVKRTGEKVFLECVQDMDHENMFWYRQDPGLGLRLIYFSYDVKMKEKGDIPEGYSVSREKKERFSLILESASTNQTSMYLCASSLYFGQETQYFGPGTRLLVL.

This clonotype was detected many times. This chain's CDR3 is CASSLAGGQLSDTQYF. As DNA, the CDR3 is TGCGCCAGCAGCTTGGCCGGAGGACAGTTGTCAGATACGCAGTATTTT. The chain couples TRBV5-1 to TRBJ2-3, with D maybe TRBD1 (6 bases). Per germline, CDR1 SGHRS and CDR2 YFSETQ. This CDR3 region has 16 residues. V was cut by 0 bases and J by 4 bases, with 15 bases left in between.

This clonotype has only a few counts. The rearrangement links TRBV20-1 to TRBJ2-5; D perhaps matches TRBD2 (6 bases). The germline V and J ends were trimmed by 5 bases and 11 bases, with 15 bases remaining between them. The CDR3 loop spans 11 amino acids. Germline loops: CDR1 DFQATT, CDR2 SNEGSKA (reference sequence). The CDR3 coding sequence is TGCAGTGCTTCCCCCGGGGGAATGCAGTACTTC. This translates into CSASPGGMQYF.

This clonotype was picked up a small number of times. The V call is TRBV12-3 or TRBV12-4, the J call TRBJ2-2, with D perhaps matching TRBD1 (5 bases). The V and J ends lost 8 bases and 7 bases respectively, with 14 bases between them. This CDR3 comprises 13 residues. CDR3: CASSQYTGGELFF. The CDR3 bases are TGTGCCAGCTCCCAGTACACAGGCGGGGAGCTGTTTTTT.

Only a few counts were recorded for this clonotype. This sequence joins TRBV7-9 and TRBJ2-5; the D gene is possibly TRBD1 (5 bases). This CDR3 is built from 15 residues. Germline V gives CDR1 SEHNR, CDR2 FQNEAQ (reference sequence). V dropped 1 base and J dropped 0 bases, with 9 bases sitting between them. This CDR3 reads CASSLGQGNQETQYF. In nucleotides, the CDR3 is TGTGCCAGCAGCTTAGGGCAGGGAAACCAAGAGACCCAGTACTTC.

This clonotype has a handful of counts. The chain has TRBV7-2 and TRBJ2-7, with 11 bases identical to TRBD2. The trim removed 11 bases at V and 2 bases at J, leaving 8 bases unmatched. This CDR3 has 14 residues. CDR1 is SGHTA and CDR2 is FQGNSA in the germline V gene. DNA of the CDR3: TGTGCCGCCTCGACTAGCGGGAATGCCTACGAGCAGTACTTC. Its protein is CAASTSGNAYEQYF.